This is a list of T cell receptor beta chains from one sample in a study of shared T cell receptors in the human thymus. Clones were sequenced by immunoSEQ multiplex PCR, and TCRdb holds only the in-frame ones, with some missing. This table holds approximately 68,000 clones, 90% to 95% found once. The material sequenced was thymocytes. Receptors were obtained from a human donor. Each CDR3 is given without its conserved first and last residue. Each record gives: V gene, J gene, CDR3 protein.

V gene: TRBV19; J gene: TRBJ1-4; CDR3 protein: ASTETPAINEKLF
V gene: TRBV4-3; J gene: TRBJ1-1; CDR3 protein: ASSQDPVDRRDKEAF
V gene: TRBV18; J gene: TRBJ2-5; CDR3 protein: ASSPPSVCGGAGETQY
V gene: TRBV7-3; J gene: TRBJ1-1; CDR3 protein: ASSLGREEAEAF
V gene: TRBV16; J gene: TRBJ1-1; CDR3 protein: ASSQTFRGGTEAF
V gene: TRBV4-1; J gene: TRBJ1-4; CDR3 protein: ASSARDRKEKLF
V gene: TRBV7-2; J gene: TRBJ2-2; CDR3 protein: ASSVAGTSGGGPGELF
V gene: TRBV28; J gene: TRBJ1-4; CDR3 protein: ASSHRGPNEKLF
V gene: TRBV9; J gene: TRBJ1-4; CDR3 protein: ASSPNGGQGNEKLF
V gene: TRBV4-1; J gene: TRBJ1-2; CDR3 protein: ASSQDVQGRGYT
V gene: TRBV2; J gene: TRBJ2-1; CDR3 protein: ASNAAYETGSYNEQF
V gene: TRBV27; J gene: TRBJ1-6; CDR3 protein: ASSLNTGYNSPLH
V gene: TRBV18; J gene: TRBJ1-5; CDR3 protein: ASSHSDRGDQPQH
V gene: TRBV7-2; J gene: TRBJ2-7; CDR3 protein: ASSFGQTYEQY
V gene: TRBV2; J gene: TRBJ2-2; CDR3 protein: AGSLAVTTNAGELF
V gene: TRBV19; J gene: TRBJ2-4; CDR3 protein: ASSEGLARGIQY
V gene: TRBV7-3; J gene: TRBJ1-1; CDR3 protein: ASRIESVGRPEAF
V gene: TRBV4-3; J gene: TRBJ2-1; CDR3 protein: ASSQDASEVGYNEQF
V gene: TRBV7-9; J gene: TRBJ2-1; CDR3 protein: ASSLGGPRNERF
V gene: TRBV6-4; J gene: TRBJ2-1; CDR3 protein: ASSERPRGYSYNEQF
V gene: TRBV5-1; J gene: TRBJ2-1; CDR3 protein: ASSLDLLAGSYNEQF
V gene: TRBV9; J gene: TRBJ1-3; CDR3 protein: ASSVSSSGVSSGNTIY
V gene: TRBV20-1; J gene: TRBJ2-1; CDR3 protein: SAPLYNEQF
V gene: TRBV5-1; J gene: TRBJ1-1; CDR3 protein: ASSMVSLNTEAF
V gene: TRBV7-9; J gene: TRBJ1-2; CDR3 protein: ASSHRDRGRLNYGYT
V gene: TRBV6-5; J gene: TRBJ1-2; CDR3 protein: ASSPRQGSGYT
V gene: TRBV12-5; J gene: TRBJ2-7; CDR3 protein: ASGLAKDSTYEQY
V gene: TRBV19; J gene: TRBJ1-2; CDR3 protein: ASSISSPAENYGYT
V gene: TRBV6-1; J gene: TRBJ1-5; CDR3 protein: ASSELGDRSFPSNQPQH
V gene: TRBV6-6; J gene: TRBJ2-5; CDR3 protein: ASSYTRDRIGETQY
V gene: TRBV4-2; J gene: TRBJ1-2; CDR3 protein: ASSSKVYQGYGRNYGYT
V gene: TRBV6-8; J gene: TRBJ2-7; CDR3 protein: ASSSGWSLNPYEQY
V gene: TRBV9; J gene: TRBJ1-6; CDR3 protein: ASSPTSDRNNSPLH
V gene: TRBV7-6; J gene: TRBJ1-2; CDR3 protein: ASSFGGTGYT
V gene: TRBV4-1; J gene: TRBJ2-7; CDR3 protein: ASSQEDRSTYEQY
V gene: TRBV28; J gene: TRBJ1-3; CDR3 protein: ASSLRQGAKGNTIY
V gene: TRBV4-1; J gene: TRBJ1-2; CDR3 protein: ASSHTGGPLYGYT
V gene: TRBV28; J gene: TRBJ1-2; CDR3 protein: ASTDTSPGPPNYGYT
V gene: TRBV14; J gene: TRBJ1-1; CDR3 protein: ASSLGQGENTEAF